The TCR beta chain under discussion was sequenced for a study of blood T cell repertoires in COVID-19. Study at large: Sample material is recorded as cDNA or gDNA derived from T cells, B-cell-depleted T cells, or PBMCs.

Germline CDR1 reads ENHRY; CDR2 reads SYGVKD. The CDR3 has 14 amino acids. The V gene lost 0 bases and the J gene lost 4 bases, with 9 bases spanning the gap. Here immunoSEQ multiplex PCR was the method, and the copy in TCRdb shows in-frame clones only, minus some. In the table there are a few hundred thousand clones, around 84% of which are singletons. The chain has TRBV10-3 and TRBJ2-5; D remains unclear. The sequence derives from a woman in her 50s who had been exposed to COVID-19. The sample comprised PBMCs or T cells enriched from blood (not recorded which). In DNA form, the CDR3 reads TGTGCCATCAGTGAGTCGGCGAGGTCAGAGACCCAGTACTTC. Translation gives CAISESARSETQYF.